This T cell receptor beta chain came from a study of blood T cell repertoires in COVID-19. Across the whole study: COVID-19 samples, acute and convalescent, were from the United States, Italy and Spain. Sources were T cells, B-cell-depleted T cells, or PBMCs; the material itself was cDNA or gDNA.

Trimming cost V 5 bases and J 1 base; bases outside gene matches: 10. Germline V gene sequence: CDR1 SGHVS, CDR2 FNYEAQ. The CDR3 covers 18 residues. This table comes from immunoSEQ multiplex PCR, and its TCRdb copy is limited to in-frame clones, with some not included. The table has under 200,000 clones, 65% to 90% seen once; the top ten hold roughly 1.4%. The TCR was taken from a human donor in a cohort sampled during active COVID-19. The J gene is TRBJ2-7, the V gene TRBV7-6; TRBD2 aligns across 14 bases. Material for sequencing was peripheral blood. The CDR3 nucleotides are TGTGCCAGCAGCGAGCCCGGACTAGCGGGGGGCCCATCCTACGAGCAGTACTTC. This encodes CASSEPGLAGGPSYEQYF.